A single sample gave rise to the 6 T cell receptor beta chains below, sequenced in a study of shared clonotypes between healthy human individuals. TCRdb's copy holds only in-frame clones and misses some; the assay was immunoSEQ multiplex PCR. The sample has approximately 530,000 clones, 95% to 96% seen once. Sequencing was done on a sample of naive CD4+ T cells sorted from blood. Subset denoted: CD45RA+ positively selected. The receptors were sampled from a woman in her 30s in good health.

The chain joins TRBV28 to TRBJ1-5, with D possibly matching TRBD1 (6 bases). Germline V gene data show CDR1 as MDHEN and CDR2 as SYDVKM. This CDR3 is built from 12 residues. The V end lost 9 bases, the J end lost 7 bases, and 13 bases lay between the germline ends. CDR3 nucleotides: TGTGCCAGAGACAGGCGGAAACAGCCCCAGCATTTT. This sequence encodes CARDRRKQPQHF.

The rearrangement joins TRBV19 to TRBJ2-2; 7 bases are a match to TRBD2. V dropped 7 bases and J dropped 6; count of bases not matched to a gene: 11. Looked up from germline, CDR1 is LNHDA and CDR2 is SQIVND (reference sequence). The CDR3 consists of 15 residues. CDR3 DNA sequence: TGTGCCAGTAAATTGACGGGGGGTTTGGCCGGGGAGCTGTTTTTT. Its translation: CASKLTGGLAGELFF.

The chain uses TRBV13 and TRBJ2-7, with D tentatively TRBD1 (5 bases). The ends were cut back, 5 bases at V and 0 bases at J, with 11 bases in the middle. CDR1 and CDR2 (germline): PRHDT, FYEKMQ (reference sequence). The CDR3 extends over 14 amino acids. DNA for the CDR3: TGTGCCAGCAGCCGAGGACACCGCTCCTACGAGCAGTACTTC. It yields the protein CASSRGHRSYEQYF. The full variable domain, completed using reference TRBV13 and TRBJ2-7, is AAGVIQSPRHLIKEKRETATLKCYPIPRHDTVYWYQQGPGQDPQFLISFYEKMQSDKGSIPDRFSAQQFSDYHSELNMSSLELGDSALYFCASSRGHRSYEQYFGPGTRLTVT.

This clone was observed a single time. The chain is built from TRBV27 and TRBJ2-7, with 9 bases lining up with TRBD1. The germline CDR1 and CDR2 sequences are MNHEY and SMNVEV (reference sequence). There are 15 residues in the CDR3. The ends lost 4 bases at V and 1 base at J; junction bases unmatched: 5. CDR3 DNA: TGTGCCAGCAGTTGGGACAGGGTCTATTCCTACGAGCAGTACTTC. Protein: CASSWDRVYSYEQYF.

This clone showed up just once. V gene TRBV7-2 combines with J gene TRBJ2-1; possibly TRBD1 for D (6 bases). The V and J ends lost 3 bases and 6 bases respectively, with 15 bases between them. From germline, CDR1 is SGHTA and CDR2 FQGNSA. CDR3 length: 15 amino acids. CDR3 nucleotides: TGTGCCAGCAGCTTTCGAGCACGAGGGGGCAATGAGCAGTTCTTC. Translated: CASSFRARGGNEQFF.

This chain joins TRBV19 and TRBJ2-7; no reliable D call. The CDR3 contains 16 residues. Per the germline V gene, CDR1 is LNHDA and CDR2 is SQIVND (reference sequence). The V end lost 0 bases, the J end lost 3 bases, and 15 bases lay between the germline ends. CDR3 amino acids: CASSIDHSYLDYEQYF. The CDR3 DNA sequence: TGTGCCAGTAGTATAGATCATAGTTATTTGGACTACGAGCAGTACTTC.